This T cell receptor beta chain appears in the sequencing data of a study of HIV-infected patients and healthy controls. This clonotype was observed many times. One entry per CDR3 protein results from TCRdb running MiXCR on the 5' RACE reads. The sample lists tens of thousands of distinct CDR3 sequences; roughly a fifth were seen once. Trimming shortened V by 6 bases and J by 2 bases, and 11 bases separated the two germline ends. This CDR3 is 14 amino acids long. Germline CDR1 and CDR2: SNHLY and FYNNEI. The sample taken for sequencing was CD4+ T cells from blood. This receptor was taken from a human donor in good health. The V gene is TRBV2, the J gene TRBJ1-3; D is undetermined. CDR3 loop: CASSEPRAGNTIYF. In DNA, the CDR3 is TGTGCCAGCAGCGAGCCCCGGGCTGGAAACACCATATATTTT.